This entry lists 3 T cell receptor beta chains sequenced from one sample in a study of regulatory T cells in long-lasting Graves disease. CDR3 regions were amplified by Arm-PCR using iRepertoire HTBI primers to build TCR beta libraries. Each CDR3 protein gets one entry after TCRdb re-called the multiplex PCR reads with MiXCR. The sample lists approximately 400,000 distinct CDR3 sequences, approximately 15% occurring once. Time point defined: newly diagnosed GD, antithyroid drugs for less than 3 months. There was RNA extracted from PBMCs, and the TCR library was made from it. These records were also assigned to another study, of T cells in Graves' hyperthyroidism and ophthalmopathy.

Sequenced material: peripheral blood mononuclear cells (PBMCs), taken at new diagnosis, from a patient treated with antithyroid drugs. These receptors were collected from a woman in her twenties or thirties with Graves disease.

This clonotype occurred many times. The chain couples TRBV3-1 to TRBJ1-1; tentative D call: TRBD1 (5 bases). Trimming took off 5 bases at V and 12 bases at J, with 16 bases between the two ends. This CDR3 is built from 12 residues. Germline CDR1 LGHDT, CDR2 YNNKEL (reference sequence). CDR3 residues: CASSGRTGHPFF. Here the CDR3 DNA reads TGTGCCAGCAGCGGCCGGACGGGGCACCCTTTCTTT. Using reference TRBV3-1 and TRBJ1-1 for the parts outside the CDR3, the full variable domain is DTAVSQTPKYLVTQMGNDKSIKCEQNLGHDTMYWYKQDSKKFLKIMFSYNNKELIINETVPNRFSPKSPDKAHLNLHINSLELGDSAVYFCASSGRTGHPFFGQGTRLTVV.

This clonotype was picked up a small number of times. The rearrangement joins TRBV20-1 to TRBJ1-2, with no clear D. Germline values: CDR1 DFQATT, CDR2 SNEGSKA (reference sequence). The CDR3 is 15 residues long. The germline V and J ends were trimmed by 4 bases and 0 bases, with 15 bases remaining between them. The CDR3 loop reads CSATSNGDPNYGYTF. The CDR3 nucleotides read TGCAGTGCTACTAGCAACGGGGATCCTAACTATGGCTACACCTTC.

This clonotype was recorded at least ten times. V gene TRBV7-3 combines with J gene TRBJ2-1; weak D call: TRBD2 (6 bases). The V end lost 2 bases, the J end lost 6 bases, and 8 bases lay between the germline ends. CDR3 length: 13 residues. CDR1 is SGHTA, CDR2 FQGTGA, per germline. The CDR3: CASSLGGFNEQFF. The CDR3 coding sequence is TGTGCCAGCAGCTTAGGAGGGTTCAATGAGCAGTTCTTC.